This entry describes one TCR beta chain. Its antigen is still unknown. Per-base qualities were not stored, and no clone one base away is much larger. Other DNA sequences of this sample code for an identical CDR3. In Seattle, one collaborating source enrolled patients while the infection was active and tracked those patients longitudinally over the course of disease. Whole blood was collected in K2EDTA tubes by collaborating institutions according to the institutions' own protocols. For TCRbeta analysis, collaborator samples were shipped as frozen whole blood, as isolated PBMCs, or as DNA extracted from either sample type. The germline V gene (reference sequence) supplies CDR1 LGHDT and CDR2 YNNKEL. Inclusive of the bounding cysteine and phenylalanine, the CDR3 is 14 residues long. CDR3 DNA only is kept here, 42 bases in frame from base 1. The germline ends are 9 bases apart after V is trimmed by 1 base and J by 2 bases.

The record originates from a study of blood T cell repertoires in COVID-19 (dated by TCRdb to 2020 to 2021). Background for the entire study: Samples from collaborators originated in the United States, Italy and Spain and spanned both the acute and convalescent phases of COVID-19. A de-identified subject ID, COVID-19 status, age in years and sex were almost always included in the sample metadata. The repertoires were released in a freely available public database meant as a resource for research on the immune response to SARS-CoV-2. HLA class I and class II types, where available, came from metadata supplied by the sample provider rather than from assay-based typing. Deeply sampled blood TCRbeta repertoires from subjects exposed to, actively infected with, or recovered from COVID-19 were included in the dataset. The prospective study material was composed of cDNA or gDNA derived from T cells, B-cell-depleted T cells, or PBMCs. Samples were obtained from the ongoing ImmuneRACE study (first 160 participants) and from 1,000 to 1,500 subjects provided by 6 global collaborators.

TCRbeta CDR3 regions were amplified from genomic DNA by means of the immunoSEQ Assay, a bias-controlled multiplex PCR. From the authors' description of their analysis: Nucleated cell counts per sample were estimated from amplification of reference gene primers within the assay. To quantify the absolute abundance of each unique TCRbeta CDR3 rearrangement, sequence reads were collapsed and filtered. For each sample, productive Simpson clonality was calculated by taking the square root of Simpson's diversity index across productive rearrangements. Here the immuneACCESS table is served through TCRdb, limited to in-frame sequences with V and J called. Missing clones are a known gap in these copies; in checked studies unresolved V genes cover under half, and the rest lacks a known reason. That table furnishes V, J and clone size, whereas the DNA furnished D and trimming. Across this sample there are approximately 500,000 clones, with around 90% seen only once. Around 8% of the sample comes from the top ten.

Overall study outcomes, separate from this receptor: Clinical and demographic metadata were provided uncurated, with the amount varying by source and participant.

The receptor's source is a woman aged 50 to 65 with COVID-19, enrolled during active disease. Recombination joined TRBV3-1 (or the pseudogene TRBV3-2) with TRBJ2-7; TRBD2 is a weak D gene call, 7 bases matching. The sample consisted of peripheral blood. The CDR3 protein: CASSQAGGPYEQYF. Here is the DNA: TGTGCCAGCAGCCAAGCCGGGGGGCCCTACGAGCAGTACTTC.